The 21 T cell receptor beta chains below were found in one sample sequenced in a study of blood T cell repertoires in COVID-19. Produced via immunoSEQ multiplex PCR; TCRdb's table is partial and in-frame only. This table has around 330,000 clones, roughly 85% appearing once. Specimen: PBMCs or T cells enriched from blood (not recorded which). The receptors here all came from a young woman who had been exposed to COVID-19.

This chain links TRBV4-1 with TRBJ1-5, with D unclear. Trimming stripped 0 bases from V and 4 bases from J, with 7 bases between. Germline V gene lookup returns CDR1 MGHRA and CDR2 YSYEKL. CDR3 length: 14 residues. The DNA of the CDR3 is TGCGCCAGCAGCCAAGATTTGAGTAATCAGCCCCAGCATTTT. Translated: CASSQDLSNQPQHF.

The chain has TRBV28 and TRBJ2-1; 8 positions match TRBD1. The CDR3 is 15 amino acids. CDR1 is MDHEN, CDR2 SYDVKM, per germline. The V gene end was trimmed by 6 bases and the J gene end by 5 bases; junction bases not matched to a gene: 9. The CDR3 region has the DNA TGTGCCAGCAGAACACAGGGGGTAGGAGACAATGAGCAGTTCTTC. Translation gives CASRTQGVGDNEQFF.

This clone appeared once. This rearrangement joins TRBV7-2 to TRBJ2-7; 9 bases align to TRBD1. After removal of 5 bases from V and 3 bases from J, the junction contained 2 bases not matched to a gene. The CDR3 runs 13 residues. Germline assignment: CDR1 SGHTA and CDR2 FQGNSA. DNA for the CDR3: TGTGCCAGCAGCCGGGACAGGGTCTACGAGCAGTACTTC. It yields the protein CASSRDRVYEQYF.

The rearrangement joins TRBV18 to TRBJ1-3; no clear D. V dropped 2 bases and J dropped 0 bases, with 11 bases sitting between them. Germline V gives CDR1 KGHSH, CDR2 LQKENI. The CDR3 loop spans 16 amino acids. The CDR3 DNA reads as TGTGCCAGCTCACCAGCGGGGAGCTTCTCTGGAAACACCATATATTTT. Translating gives CASSPAGSFSGNTIYF. Based on the CDR3 plus reference TRBV18 and TRBJ1-3, the full variable domain is NAGVMQNPRHLVRRRGQEARLRCSPMKGHSHVYWYRQLPEEGLKFMVYLQKENIIDESGMPKERFSAEFPKEGPSILRIQQVVRGDSAAYFCASSPAGSFSGNTIYFGEGSWLTVV.

This sequence joins TRBV7-2 and TRBJ2-3; 10 bases map to TRBD1. Germline V gene sequence: CDR1 SGHTA, CDR2 FQGNSA. Trimming removed 5 bases from V and 3 bases from J; junction bases left unmatched: 8. This CDR3 has 16 residues. The CDR3 loop reads CASSPRWGQGTDTQYF. CDR3 in DNA: TGTGCCAGCAGCCCACGTTGGGGACAGGGGACAGATACGCAGTATTTT.

The chain recombines TRBV14 with TRBJ1-2; D gene ambiguous. This CDR3 has 13 residues. Trimming stripped 1 base from V and 7 bases from J, with 10 bases between. Germline loops: CDR1 SGHDN, CDR2 FVKESK. Here the CDR3 DNA reads TGTGCCAGCAGCCAAGTAGGTTCGGGTGGCTACACCTTC. It codes for CASSQVGSGGYTF.

The chain recombines TRBV27 with TRBJ1-2; 7 bases align to TRBD1. This CDR3 comprises 15 residues. Germline CDR1 and CDR2: MNHEY and SMNVEV (reference sequence). V lost 4 bases to trimming and J lost 3 bases; unmatched junction nucleotides: 8. CDR3 bases: TGTGCCAGCAGTTCAAAGGACAGGATCTACTATGGCTACACCTTC. Protein: CASSSKDRIYYGYTF.

The chain uses TRBV6-5 and TRBJ2-3; 8 bases agree with TRBD1. CDR1 is MNHEY and CDR2 is SVGAGI in the germline V gene. The trim removed 6 bases at V and 6 bases at J, leaving 11 bases unmatched. The CDR3 is made up of 15 amino acids. CDR3 sequence: CASRKGSQGADTQYF. The CDR3 region has the DNA TGTGCCAGCAGGAAAGGTTCCCAGGGGGCGGATACGCAGTATTTT.

The CDR3 protein is CAWSGGFQETQYF. The CDR3 DNA sequence: TGTGCCTGGAGTGGGGGCTTCCAAGAGACCCAGTACTTC. The chain employs TRBV30 and TRBJ2-5; possible D gene TRBD1, 5 bases. Germline CDR1 reads GTSNPN; CDR2 reads SVGIG (reference sequence). The V and J ends lost 1 base and 1 base respectively, with 7 bases between them. The CDR3 runs to 13 residues. Full variable domain (rest looked up from reference TRBV30 and TRBJ2-5): SQTIHQWPATLVQPVGSPLSLECTVEGTSNPNLYWYRQAAGRGLQLLFYSVGIGQISSEVPQNLSASRPQDRQFILSSKKLLLSDSGFYLCAWSGGFQETQYFGPGTRLLVL.

This clone was picked up one time. The gene calls are TRBV7-2 and TRBJ2-3; D is uncertain. The CDR3 contains 15 residues. Trimming removed 5 bases at V and 4 bases at J, with 16 bases between. The germline V gene has CDR1 SGHTA and CDR2 FQGNSA. The CDR3 nucleotides read TGTGCCAGCAGCCCCTCGCCCTTAGCAGCAGATACGCAGTATTTT. Its protein is CASSPSPLAADTQYF.

The J gene is TRBJ1-1, the V gene TRBV6-5; a possible D gene is TRBD1 (5 bases). This CDR3 has 12 amino acids. V lost 7 bases and J lost 3, with 9 bases in between. The germline V gene encodes CDR1 MNHEY and CDR2 SVGAGI. The chain's CDR3 is CASKGRDTEAFF. The CDR3 DNA reads as TGTGCCAGCAAGGGCAGGGACACTGAAGCTTTCTTT.

The chain has TRBV5-1 and TRBJ1-5, with D possibly being TRBD1 (5 bases). V lost 7 bases and J 4 bases, leaving 18 bases between the germline ends. Germline lookup yields CDR1 SGHRS and CDR2 YFSETQ. The CDR3 is 15 residues long. The CDR3 bases are TGCGCCAGCCGCCGTGACAGTTCCGCAAATCAGCCCCAGCATTTT. Amino acids: CASRRDSSANQPQHF.

This clone was counted a few times. V usage is TRBV6-6 and J usage is TRBJ1-6, with 9 bases identical to TRBD1. CDR1 is MNHNY and CDR2 is SVGAGI in the germline V gene (reference sequence). The CDR3 is 17 residues long. V was clipped by 5 bases and J by 3 bases; unmatched bases: 8. The CDR3 nucleotides read TGTGCCAGCAGTCAACCATCGACAGGGGGCTATAATTCACCCCTCCACTTT. Amino acids: CASSQPSTGGYNSPLHF.

The chain couples TRBV5-1 to TRBJ2-7, with 8 bases identical to TRBD1. The ends lost 0 bases at V and 6 bases at J; junction bases unmatched: 5. This CDR3 comprises 14 residues. CDR1 and CDR2 (germline): SGHRS, YFSETQ. The CDR3 here is CASSLVQGGSEQYF. The CDR3 region has the DNA TGCGCCAGCAGCTTGGTACAGGGGGGTTCCGAGCAGTACTTC.

CDR3 nucleotides: TGCGCCAGCAGCCAAGAAGTCTCTGGACTAGCGTCTCGCGAGCAGTACTTC. Translation: CASSQEVSGLASREQYF. The chain combines TRBV4-3 with TRBJ2-7, with TRBD2 identical over 9 bases. V gave up 0 bases and J gave up 6 bases; unmatched junction bases: 12. The CDR3 sequence is 17 residues long. Germline assignment: CDR1 LGHNA and CDR2 YSLEER.

The table lists this clone with a count of one. The chain couples TRBV5-1 to TRBJ2-5, with a possible D match to TRBD1 (6 bases). The CDR3 has 15 amino acids. The V gene lost 4 bases and the J gene lost 1 base, with 14 bases spanning the gap. Germline V gives CDR1 SGHRS, CDR2 YFSETQ. For the CDR3, the DNA is TGCGCCAGCAGCGGATTGGGGGCCGGCCAAGAGACCCAGTACTTC. It specifies CASSGLGAGQETQYF. The full variable domain, with the rest looked up from reference TRBV5-1 and TRBJ2-5, is KAGVTQTPRYLIKTRGQQVTLSCSPISGHRSVSWYQQTPGQGLQFLFEYFSETQRNKGNFPGRFSGRQFSNSRSEMNVSTLELGDSALYLCASSGLGAGQETQYFGPGTRLLVL.

This chain connects TRBV25-1 to TRBJ2-7, with D possibly matching TRBD2 (5 bases). The CDR3 sequence is 14 residues long. V was clipped by 3 bases and J by 4 bases, with 13 bases between them. Germline loops: CDR1 MGHDK, CDR2 SYGVNS. The CDR3 region has the DNA TGTGCCAGCAGTGACCGGACGGGCGGGTACGAGCAGTACTTC. This sequence encodes CASSDRTGGYEQYF.

The V gene is TRBV7-9, the J gene TRBJ2-7; TRBD1 agrees at 7 bases. V gave up 4 bases and J gave up 4 bases; unmatched junction bases: 7. Germline values: CDR1 SEHNR, CDR2 FQNEAQ (reference sequence). This CDR3 is built from 14 residues. CDR3 nucleotides: TGTGCCAGCAGCTCCACCGGGACAGATTACGAGCAGTACTTC. Its translation: CASSSTGTDYEQYF.

This clone was picked up one time. J is TRBJ1-4 and V is TRBV30, with 8 bases lining up with TRBD1. V dropped 5 bases and J dropped 8; count of bases not matched to a gene: 10. The CDR3 runs 14 residues. Germline CDR1 reads GTSNPN; CDR2 reads SVGIG (reference sequence). Here the CDR3 DNA reads TGTGCCTGGCAGGGGGCGGGTAGGCAGGAAAAACTGTTTTTT. Amino acid sequence: CAWQGAGRQEKLFF. Full variable domain (remainder filled in from reference TRBV30 and TRBJ1-4): SQTIHQWPATLVQPVGSPLSLECTVEGTSNPNLYWYRQAAGRGLQLLFYSVGIGQISSEVPQNLSASRPQDRQFILSSKKLLLSDSGFYLCAWQGAGRQEKLFFGSGTQLSVL.

Only one count was recorded for this clone. In nucleotides, the CDR3 is TGTGCCAGCAGCTTAACGGGCCCCCGGGGTCCGTCCACAGATACGCAGTATTTT. Translated, it gives CASSLTGPRGPSTDTQYF. The J gene is TRBJ2-3, the V gene TRBV7-3; D is possibly TRBD2 (5 bases). Germline CDR1 and CDR2: SGHTA and FQGTGA. The CDR3 is 18 residues long. Trimming cost V 0 bases and J 2 bases, with 18 bases left between them. Together with reference TRBV7-3 and TRBJ2-3, the CDR3 gives the full variable domain: GAGVSQTPSNKVTEKGKYVELRCDPISGHTALYWYRQSLGQGPEFLIYFQGTGAADDSGLPNDRFFAVRPEGSVSTLKIQRTERGDSAVYLCASSLTGPRGPSTDTQYFGPGTRLTVL.

The gene calls are TRBV11-2 and TRBJ2-6; D remains unclear. V was trimmed by 3 bases and J by 0 bases, leaving 3 bases between them. This CDR3 is built from 14 residues. Germline CDR1 is SGHAT and CDR2 is FQNNGV. The CDR3 coding sequence is TGTGCCAGCAGCTTCAACTCTGGGGCCAACGTCCTGACTTTC. As protein: CASSFNSGANVLTF.